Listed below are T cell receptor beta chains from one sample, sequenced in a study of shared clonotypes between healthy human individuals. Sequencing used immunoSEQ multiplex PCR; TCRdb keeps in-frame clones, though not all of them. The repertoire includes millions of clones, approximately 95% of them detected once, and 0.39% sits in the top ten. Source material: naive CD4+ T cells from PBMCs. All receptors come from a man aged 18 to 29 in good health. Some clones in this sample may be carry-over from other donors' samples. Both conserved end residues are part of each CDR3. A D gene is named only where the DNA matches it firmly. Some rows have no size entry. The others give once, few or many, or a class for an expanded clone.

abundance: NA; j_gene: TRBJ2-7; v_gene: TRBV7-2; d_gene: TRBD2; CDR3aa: CASSLKKGLRLYEQYF; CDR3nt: TGTGCCAGCAGCTTAAAAAAGGGACTAAGACTATACGAGCAGTACTTC
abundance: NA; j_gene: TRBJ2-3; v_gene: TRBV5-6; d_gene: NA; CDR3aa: CASSRKTGFSDTQYF; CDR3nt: TGTGCCAGCAGCAGAAAGACAGGTTTCTCAGATACGCAGTATTTT
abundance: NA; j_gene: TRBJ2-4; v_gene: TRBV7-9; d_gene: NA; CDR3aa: CASSPISDRLAKNIQYF; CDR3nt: TGTGCCAGCAGCCCAATCTCGGACAGATTAGCCAAAAACATTCAGTACTTC
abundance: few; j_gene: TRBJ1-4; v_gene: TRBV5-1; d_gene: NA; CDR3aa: CASSLPGHANEKLFF; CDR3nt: TGCGCCAGCAGCTTGCCGGGACACGCTAATGAAAAACTGTTTTTT
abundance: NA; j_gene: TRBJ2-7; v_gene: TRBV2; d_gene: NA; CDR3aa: CASSERSYEQYF; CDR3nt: TGTGCCAGCAGTGAGAGGAGCTACGAGCAGTACTTC
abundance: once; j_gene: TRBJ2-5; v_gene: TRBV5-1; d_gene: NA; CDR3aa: CASSLMGQETQYF; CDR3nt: TGCGCCAGCAGCTTGATGGGCCAAGAGACCCAGTACTTC
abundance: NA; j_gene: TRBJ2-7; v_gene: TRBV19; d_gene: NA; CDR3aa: CASTGESYEQYF; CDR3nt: TGTGCCAGTACCGGGGAGAGCTACGAGCAGTACTTC
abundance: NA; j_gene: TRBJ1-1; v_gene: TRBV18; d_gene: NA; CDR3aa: CASSPAVREDTEAFF; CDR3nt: TGTGCCAGCTCACCAGCGGTAAGGGAGGACACTGAAGCTTTCTTT
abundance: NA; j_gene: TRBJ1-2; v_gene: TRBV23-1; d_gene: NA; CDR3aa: CASRGLGGPNYGYTF; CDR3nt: TGCGCCAGCAGGGGGCTTGGGGGGCCTAACTATGGCTACACCTTC
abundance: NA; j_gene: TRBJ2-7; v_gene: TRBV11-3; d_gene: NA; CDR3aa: CASSLGGRQNYEQYF; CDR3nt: TGTGCCAGCAGCTTAGGAGGCAGGCAAAACTACGAGCAGTACTTC
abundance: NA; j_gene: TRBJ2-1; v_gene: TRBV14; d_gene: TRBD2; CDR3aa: CASSPRDYYNEQFF; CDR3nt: TGTGCCAGCAGCCCCCGGGACTACTACAATGAGCAGTTCTTC
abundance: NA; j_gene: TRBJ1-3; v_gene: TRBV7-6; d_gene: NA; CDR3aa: CASSLGALSGNTIYF; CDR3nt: TGTGCCAGCAGCTTAGGAGCATTATCTGGAAACACCATATATTTT
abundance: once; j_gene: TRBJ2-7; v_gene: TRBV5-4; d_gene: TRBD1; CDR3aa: CASSRAVTGSYEQYF; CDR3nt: TGTGCCAGCAGCCGCGCCGTGACAGGGAGCTACGAGCAGTACTTC
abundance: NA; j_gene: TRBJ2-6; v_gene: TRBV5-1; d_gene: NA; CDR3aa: CASSPRPSGANVLTF; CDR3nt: TGCGCCAGCAGCCCGCGTCCCTCTGGGGCCAACGTCCTGACTTTC
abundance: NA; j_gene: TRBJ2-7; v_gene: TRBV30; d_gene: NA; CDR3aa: CAWSPSDRVVYF; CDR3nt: TGTGCCTGGAGTCCGTCGGACAGAGTGGTGTACTTC
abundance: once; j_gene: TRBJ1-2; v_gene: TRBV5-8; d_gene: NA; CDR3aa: CASSLRNYGYTF; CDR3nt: TGTGCCAGCAGCTTACGGAACTATGGCTACACCTTC
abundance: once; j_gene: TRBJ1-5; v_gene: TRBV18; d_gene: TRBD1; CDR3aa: CASSPSGGGDQPQHF; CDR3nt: TGTGCCAGCTCACCGTCAGGGGGGGGCGATCAGCCCCAGCATTTT
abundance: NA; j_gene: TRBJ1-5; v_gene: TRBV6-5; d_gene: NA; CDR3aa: CASSTRGSWQPQHF; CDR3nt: TGTGCCAGCAGTACCCGGGGAAGCTGGCAGCCCCAGCATTTT
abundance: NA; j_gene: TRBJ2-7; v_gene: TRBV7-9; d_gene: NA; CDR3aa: CASSLGRPYEQYF; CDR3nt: TGTGCCAGCAGCTTAGGACGGCCATACGAGCAGTACTTC
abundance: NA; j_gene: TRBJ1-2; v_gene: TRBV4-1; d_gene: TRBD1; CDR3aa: CASSQDVSGGVQGYTF; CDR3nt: TGCGCCAGCAGCCAAGATGTGTCAGGGGGTGTGCAGGGCTACACCTTC
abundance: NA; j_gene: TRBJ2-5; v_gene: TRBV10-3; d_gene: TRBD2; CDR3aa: CAISELGLANHQETQYF; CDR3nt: TGTGCCATCAGTGAGCTGGGACTAGCGAATCACCAAGAGACCCAGTACTTC
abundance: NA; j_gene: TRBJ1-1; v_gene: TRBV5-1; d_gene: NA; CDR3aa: CASSLDRTNTEAFF; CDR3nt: TGCGCCAGCAGCCTGGACAGAACGAACACTGAAGCTTTCTTT
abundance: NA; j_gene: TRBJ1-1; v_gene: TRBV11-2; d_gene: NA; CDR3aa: CASSFTVPTNIEAFF; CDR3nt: TGTGCCAGCAGCTTCACGGTCCCAACCAATATTGAAGCTTTCTTT
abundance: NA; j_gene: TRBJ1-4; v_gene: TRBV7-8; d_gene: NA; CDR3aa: CASSFGTGGNEKLFF; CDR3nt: TGTGCCAGCAGCTTTGGAACAGGAGGGAATGAAAAACTGTTTTTT
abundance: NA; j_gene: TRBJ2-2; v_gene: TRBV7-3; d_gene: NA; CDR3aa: CASSLTTATGTGELFF; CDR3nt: TGTGCCAGCAGCCTCACGACAGCAACAGGCACCGGGGAGCTGTTTTTT
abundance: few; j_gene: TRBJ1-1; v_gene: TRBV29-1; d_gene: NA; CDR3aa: CSVEGQRNTEAFF; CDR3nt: TGCAGCGTTGAGGGTCAGAGGAACACTGAAGCTTTCTTT
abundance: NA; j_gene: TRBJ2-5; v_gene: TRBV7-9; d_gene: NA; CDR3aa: CASSLVGAGTQYF; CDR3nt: TGTGCCAGCAGCTTGGTCGGGGCGGGGACCCAGTACTTC
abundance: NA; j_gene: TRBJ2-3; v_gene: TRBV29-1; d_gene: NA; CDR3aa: CSVEEHLGDTQYF; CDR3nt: TGCAGCGTTGAGGAGCATTTGGGAGATACGCAGTATTTT